One sample yielded the 21 T cell receptor beta chains listed below, sequenced in a study of T cell repertoires in aging, cancer and after chemotherapy. TCR beta rearrangements were amplified from peripheral blood genomic DNA. TRB rearrangements spanning V, D and J were amplified using mixed TRB-A/B primers. TCRdb re-called the multiplex PCR reads through MiXCR, storing one row per CDR3 protein. The data contain about 420 distinct CDR3 sequences, roughly two fifths of them singletons. Sequenced sample: blood. The receptors come from a human donor with a blood cancer.

This sequence joins TRBV7-9 and TRBJ2-3; the match to TRBD2 covers 9 bases. CDR1 SEHNR and CDR2 FQNEAQ come from the germline V gene (reference sequence). V was pared by 5 bases and J by 2 bases, with 8 bases of the junction left unmatched. The CDR3 has 16 amino acids. CDR3 coding DNA: TGTGCCAGCAGCCAGACAGCGGGGGGTTCCACAGATACGCAGTATTTT. Protein: CASSQTAGGSTDTQYF.

The chain has TRBV6-5 and TRBJ2-3; the D gene is possibly TRBD1 (5 bases). Germline V gene data show CDR1 as MNHEY and CDR2 as SVGAGI. The CDR3 is 15 amino acids. Trimming shortened V by 2 bases and J by 0 bases, and 9 bases separated the two germline ends. The DNA for the CDR3 is TGTGCCAGCAGTTACAGGGGCGCGAGCACAGATACGCAGTATTTT. Amino acid sequence: CASSYRGASTDTQYF.

The gene calls are TRBV5-4 and TRBJ2-2; 10 nucleotides agree with TRBD2. CDR3 length equals 15 residues. V shed 2 bases, J shed 3 bases, and the junction held 1 base outside the gene matches. Germline lookup yields CDR1 SGHNT and CDR2 YYREEE (reference sequence). The chain's CDR3 is CASSLTSGDTGELFF. The DNA for the CDR3 is TGTGCCAGCAGCTTAACTAGCGGGGACACCGGGGAGCTGTTTTTT.

This clonotype has more than one count but fewer than ten. The V and J genes are TRBV29-1 and TRBJ2-1, with 11 bases identical to TRBD2. Trimming cost V 5 bases and J 8 bases; bases outside gene matches: 14. CDR3 length: 16 residues. Per the germline V gene, CDR1 is SQVTM and CDR2 is ANQGSEA. The CDR3 DNA sequence: TGCAGCGTTACGGGGCTAGCGGGAGGTCAACGGTATGAGCAGTTCTTC. This sequence encodes CSVTGLAGGQRYEQFF.

This clonotype rates as large. V is TRBV27 and J is TRBJ2-1; a possible D gene is TRBD2 (6 bases). The ends were cut back, 6 bases at V and 1 base at J, with 10 bases in the middle. The CDR3 is made up of 14 amino acids. Germline CDR1 is MNHEY and CDR2 is SMNVEV (reference sequence). CDR3 in DNA: TGTGCCAGCAGCTTTAGCGGTTCCTACAATGAGCAGTTCTTC. It is translated as CASSFSGSYNEQFF.

The chain employs TRBV19 and TRBJ2-1; 7 positions agree with TRBD2. Germline CDR1 reads LNHDA; CDR2 reads SQIVND (reference sequence). J lost 6 bases, V lost 4 bases, and 3 bases had no gene match. The CDR3 is made up of 13 amino acids. CDR3 coding DNA: TGTGCCAGTAGTACGGGAGGACTCAATGAGCAGTTCTTC. It translates to CASSTGGLNEQFF. The full variable domain, its missing parts supplied by reference TRBV19 and TRBJ2-1, is DGGITQSPKYLFRKEGQNVTLSCEQNLNHDAMYWYRQDPGQGLRLIYYSQIVNDFQKGDIAEGYSVSREKKESFPLTVTSAQKNPTAFYLCASSTGGLNEQFFGPGTRLTVL.

As regards this clonotype: Because it lacks the conserved phenylalanine or tryptophan at the end, this CDR3 is likely a read error. V and J are TRBV11-2 and TRBJ2-3, with a tentative D call TRBD2 (6 bases). The CDR3 length is 15 residues. Looked up from germline, CDR1 is SGHAT and CDR2 is FQNNGV. In nucleotides, the CDR3 is TGTGCTAGCAGCAGCCTGGGACTGCGCACAGATACGCAGTATTAT. Its protein is CASSSLGLRTDTQYY.

By sample fraction, this clonotype is medium-sized (0.01 to 0.1%). V usage is TRBV11-2 and J usage is TRBJ2-5, with a tentative D call TRBD2 (5 bases). Trimming left V 3 bases short and J 5 bases short, with 13 bases between. Per germline, CDR1 SGHAT and CDR2 FQNNGV. This CDR3 has 14 residues. Here the CDR3 reads CASSLELGGETQYF. The CDR3 region has the DNA TGTGCCAGCAGCTTGGAACTCGGAGGTGAGACCCAGTACTTC.

By sample share, this clonotype is large. The chain has TRBV6-6 and TRBJ2-3; 8 bases match TRBD2. Unmatched junction bases numbered 1, after V lost 6 bases and J lost 5 bases. The CDR3 extends over 12 amino acids. CDR1 and CDR2 from the germline V gene are MNHNY and SVGAGI (reference sequence). CDR3 DNA sequence: TGTGCCAGCAGGGCGGGGGGAGATACGCAGTATTTT. Its translation: CASRAGGDTQYF.

In its sample, this clonotype was seen a few times. J is TRBJ2-1 and V is TRBV6-1; the match to TRBD2 covers 9 bases. CDR3 length: 15 amino acids. Germline trimming cut 5 bases from V and 6 bases from J; bases unmatched to any gene: 8. Per germline, CDR1 MNHNS and CDR2 SASEGT. The CDR3 protein is CASSNLAGAFNEQFF. The CDR3, as DNA: TGTGCCAGCAGTAACTTAGCGGGAGCCTTCAATGAGCAGTTCTTC.

By sample share, this clonotype is medium-sized (0.01 to 0.1%). This rearrangement joins TRBV7-3 to TRBJ2-1; D remains unclear. From germline, CDR1 is SGHTA and CDR2 FQGTGA. V was cut by 5 bases and J by 0 bases, with 11 bases left in between. The CDR3 is 15 residues long. The CDR3 is CASSAGSSSYNEQFF. In DNA, the CDR3 is TGTGCCAGCAGCGCCGGGTCGAGCTCCTACAATGAGCAGTTCTTC.

This clonotype rates as large. This chain joins TRBV11-1 and TRBJ2-2, with 7 positions matching TRBD1. The CDR3 contains 17 residues. The J segment lost 2 bases and the V segment lost 4 bases, leaving 10 bases of the junction unmatched. CDR1 is SGHAT, CDR2 FQDESV, per germline (reference sequence). DNA of the CDR3: TGTGCCAGCAGCTCACCATTCACAGGGGCAAACACCGGGGAGCTGTTTTTT. This sequence encodes CASSSPFTGANTGELFF.

This clonotype is categorized as medium-sized. This chain links TRBV10-3 with TRBJ2-7, with 10 nucleotides matching TRBD2. CDR3 length: 15 amino acids. V lost 10 bases and J lost 3; bases outside the gene matches: 12. Germline CDR1 and CDR2: ENHRY and SYGVKD. The CDR3 loop is CATAPTSGKVYEQYV. In nucleotides, the CDR3 is TGTGCCACAGCCCCTACTAGCGGGAAAGTCTACGAGCAGTACGTC.

By share, this clonotype counts as large (0.1 to 1%). CDR3 DNA: TGTGCCAGCAGAGATCCGGGATCCTACAATGAGCAGTTCTTC. It yields the protein CASRDPGSYNEQFF. The chain combines TRBV6-2 or TRBV6-3 with TRBJ2-1; D is possibly TRBD2 (5 bases). There are 14 residues in the CDR3. V was pared by 6 bases and J by 1 base, with 10 bases between. The germline CDR1 and CDR2 sequences are MNHEY and SVGEGT.

Relative to its sample, this clonotype is medium-sized. The genes are TRBV11-2 and TRBJ2-3; tentatively, D is TRBD2 (6 bases). The V gene's germline CDR1 is SGHAT and CDR2 FQNNGV. Trimming took 5 bases from V and 1 from J, leaving 13 bases between them. The CDR3 is 15 amino acids. The CDR3 nucleotides read TGTGCCAGCAGCAGCCTGGGACTGCGCACAGATACGCAGTATTTT. This codes for CASSSLGLRTDTQYF.

This clonotype was counted once. This chain joins TRBV11-3 and TRBJ2-5, with TRBD1 as a possible D gene (6 bases). CDR3 length: 15 residues. Germline lookup yields CDR1 SGHNT and CDR2 YENEEA. V was clipped by 6 bases and J by 1 base, with 15 bases between them. CDR3 protein: CASRPNTGLQETQYF. The DNA of the CDR3 is TGTGCCAGCAGGCCTAACACAGGGCTCCAAGAGACCCAGTACTTC. Using reference TRBV11-3 and TRBJ2-5 for the parts outside the CDR3, the full variable domain is EAGVVQSPRYKIIEKKQPVAFWCNPISGHNTLYWYLQNLGQGPELLIRYENEEAVDDSQLPKDRFSAERLKGVDSTLKIQPAELGDSAVYLCASRPNTGLQETQYFGPGTRLLVL.

This clonotype is judged large (0.1 to 1%). This chain connects TRBV12-3 or TRBV12-4 to TRBJ2-1; unclear D gene. This CDR3 spans 13 amino acids. With 3 bases removed from V and 6 bases from J, the gap between germline ends came to 9 bases. CDR3 sequence (DNA): TGTGCCAGCAGTTTTCCCCAATTCAATGAGCAGTTCTTC. Its protein is CASSFPQFNEQFF.

The V gene is TRBV18, the J gene TRBJ2-3, with D hard to call. V gave up 5 bases and J gave up 2 bases, with 2 bases separating them. CDR3 size: 11 residues. The germline gives CDR1 KGHSH, CDR2 LQKENI. The CDR3 sequence is CASSATDTQYF. CDR3 coding DNA: TGTGCCAGCTCAGCCACAGATACGCAGTATTTT.

The chain employs TRBV19 and TRBJ1-5, with 7 bases that match TRBD1. Looked up from germline, CDR1 is LNHDA and CDR2 is SQIVND (reference sequence). V was pared by 3 bases and J by 4 bases, with 6 bases of the junction left unmatched. The CDR3 loop spans 15 amino acids. The DNA for the CDR3 is TGTGCCAGTAGTATCGGGACAGCATGGAATCAGCCCCAGCATTTT. Residues: CASSIGTAWNQPQHF.

The chain recombines TRBV11-1 with TRBJ2-2; 14 nucleotides line up with TRBD2. Germline CDR1 reads SGHAT; CDR2 reads FQDESV (reference sequence). The CDR3 is made up of 18 amino acids. Trimming removed 8 bases from V and 5 bases from J; junction bases left unmatched: 13. The CDR3 region is CASSGMGTSGSVTGELFF. The CDR3 bases are TGTGCCAGCTCCGGGATGGGGACTAGCGGGAGTGTTACCGGGGAGCTGTTTTTT.

This chain uses TRBV9 with TRBJ2-1; 13 nucleotides line up with TRBD2. The CDR3 runs to 15 residues. Germline V lookup: CDR1 SGDLS, CDR2 YYNGEE. V gave up 3 bases and J gave up 9 bases; unmatched junction bases: 6. The CDR3: CASSETSGRAGEQFF. The CDR3 region has the DNA TGTGCCAGCAGCGAAACTAGCGGGAGGGCCGGTGAGCAGTTCTTC.